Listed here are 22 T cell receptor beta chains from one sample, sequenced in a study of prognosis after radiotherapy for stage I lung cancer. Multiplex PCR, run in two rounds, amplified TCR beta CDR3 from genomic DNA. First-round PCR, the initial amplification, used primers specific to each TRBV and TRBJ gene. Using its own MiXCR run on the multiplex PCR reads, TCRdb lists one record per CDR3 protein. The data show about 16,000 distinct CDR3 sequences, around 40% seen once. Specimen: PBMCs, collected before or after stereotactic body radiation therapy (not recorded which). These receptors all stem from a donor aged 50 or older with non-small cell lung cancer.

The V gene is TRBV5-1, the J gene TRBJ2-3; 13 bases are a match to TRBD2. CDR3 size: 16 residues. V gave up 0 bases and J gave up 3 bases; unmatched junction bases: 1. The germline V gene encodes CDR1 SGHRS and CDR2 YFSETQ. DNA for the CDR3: TGCGCCAGCAGCTTGGGACTAGCGGGGGGTACAGATACGCAGTATTTT. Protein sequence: CASSLGLAGGTDTQYF.

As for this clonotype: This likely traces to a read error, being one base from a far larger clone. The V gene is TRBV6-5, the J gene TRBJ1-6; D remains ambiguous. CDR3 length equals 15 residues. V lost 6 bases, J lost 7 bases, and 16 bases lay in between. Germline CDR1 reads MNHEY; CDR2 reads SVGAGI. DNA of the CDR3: TGTGCCAGCAGGGAAGTGGGCCTGGGCAATTCACCCCTCCACTTT. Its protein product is CASREVGLGNSPLHF.

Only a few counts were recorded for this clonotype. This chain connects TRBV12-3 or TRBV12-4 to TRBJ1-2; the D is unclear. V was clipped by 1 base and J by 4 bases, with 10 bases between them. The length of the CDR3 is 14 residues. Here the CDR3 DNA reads TGTGCCAGCAGTTTAGGGAATCCCATCTATGGCTACACCTTC. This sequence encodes CASSLGNPIYGYTF.

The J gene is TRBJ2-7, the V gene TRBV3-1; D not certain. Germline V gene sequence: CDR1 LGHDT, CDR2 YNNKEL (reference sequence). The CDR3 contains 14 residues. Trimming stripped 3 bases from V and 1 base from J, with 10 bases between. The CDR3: CASSQLVYSYEQYF. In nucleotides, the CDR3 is TGTGCCAGCAGCCAGCTGGTGTATTCCTACGAGCAGTACTTC.

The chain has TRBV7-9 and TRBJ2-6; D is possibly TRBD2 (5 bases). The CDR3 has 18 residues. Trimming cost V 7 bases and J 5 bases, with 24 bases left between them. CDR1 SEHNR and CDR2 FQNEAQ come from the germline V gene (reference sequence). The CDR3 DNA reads TGTGCCAGCATCCCCGTGTTAGGTGTGAGCGGCTGGGCCAACGTCCTGACTTTC. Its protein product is CASIPVLGVSGWANVLTF.

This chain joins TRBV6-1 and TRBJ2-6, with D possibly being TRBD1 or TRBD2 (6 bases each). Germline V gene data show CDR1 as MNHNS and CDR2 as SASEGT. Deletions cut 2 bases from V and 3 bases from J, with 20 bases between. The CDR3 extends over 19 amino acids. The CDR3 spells CASSEKGGTGWSGANVLTF. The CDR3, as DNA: TGTGCCAGCAGTGAAAAGGGGGGTACAGGTTGGAGTGGGGCCAACGTCCTGACTTTC.

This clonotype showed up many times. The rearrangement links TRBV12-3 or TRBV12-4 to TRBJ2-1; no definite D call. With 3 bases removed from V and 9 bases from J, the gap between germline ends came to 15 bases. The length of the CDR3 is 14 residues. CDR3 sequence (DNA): TGTGCCAGCAGTTTCGAGCCTCCCGTCGGTGAGCAGTTCTTC. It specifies CASSFEPPVGEQFF.

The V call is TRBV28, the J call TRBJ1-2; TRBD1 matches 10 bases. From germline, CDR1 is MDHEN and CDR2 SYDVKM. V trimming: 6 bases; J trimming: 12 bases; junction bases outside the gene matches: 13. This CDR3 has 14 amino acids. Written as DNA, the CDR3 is TGTGCCAGCAGCCCTGACAGGGGGCGGCAGGTCCACACCTTC. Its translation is CASSPDRGRQVHTF.

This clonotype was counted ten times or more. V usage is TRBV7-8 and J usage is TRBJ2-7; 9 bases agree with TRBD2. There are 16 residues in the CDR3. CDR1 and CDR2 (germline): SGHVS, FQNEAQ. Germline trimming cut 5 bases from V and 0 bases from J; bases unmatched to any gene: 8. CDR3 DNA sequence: TGTGCCAGCAGCCCAATGGGCGGGAGGGACTCCTACGAGCAGTACTTC. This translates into CASSPMGGRDSYEQYF.

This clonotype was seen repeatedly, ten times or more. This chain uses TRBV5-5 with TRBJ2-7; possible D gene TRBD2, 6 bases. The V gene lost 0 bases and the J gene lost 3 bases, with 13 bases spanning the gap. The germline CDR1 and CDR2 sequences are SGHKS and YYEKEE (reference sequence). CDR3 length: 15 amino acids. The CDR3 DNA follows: TGTGCCAGCAGCTTGGGTCTGGGGGGAAACTACGAGCAGTACTTC. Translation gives CASSLGLGGNYEQYF.

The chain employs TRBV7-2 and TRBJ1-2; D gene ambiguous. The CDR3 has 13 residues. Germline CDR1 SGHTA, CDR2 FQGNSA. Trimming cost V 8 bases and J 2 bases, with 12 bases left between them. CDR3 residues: CASGPETNYGYTF. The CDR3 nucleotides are TGTGCCAGCGGGCCCGAGACGAACTATGGCTACACCTTC.

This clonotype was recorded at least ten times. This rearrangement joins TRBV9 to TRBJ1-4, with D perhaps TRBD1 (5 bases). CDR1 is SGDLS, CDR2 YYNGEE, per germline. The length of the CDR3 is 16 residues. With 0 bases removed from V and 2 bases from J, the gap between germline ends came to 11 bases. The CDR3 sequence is CASSVGGGGTNEKLFF. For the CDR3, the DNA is TGTGCCAGCAGCGTAGGGGGCGGGGGGACTAATGAAAAACTGTTTTTT.

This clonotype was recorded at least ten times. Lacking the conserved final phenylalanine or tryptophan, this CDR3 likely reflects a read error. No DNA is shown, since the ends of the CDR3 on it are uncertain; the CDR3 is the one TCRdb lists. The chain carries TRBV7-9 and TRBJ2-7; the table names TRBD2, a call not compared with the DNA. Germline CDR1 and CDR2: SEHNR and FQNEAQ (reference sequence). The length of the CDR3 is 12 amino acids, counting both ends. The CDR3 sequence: CASSRAGGPPVD.

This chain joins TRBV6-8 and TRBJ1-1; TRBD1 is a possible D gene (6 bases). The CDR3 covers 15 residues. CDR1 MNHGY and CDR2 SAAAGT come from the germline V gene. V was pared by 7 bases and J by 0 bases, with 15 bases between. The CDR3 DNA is TGTGCCAGCAAGATTGGGGGGGGCGTGAACACTGAAGCTTTCTTT. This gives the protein CASKIGGGVNTEAFF.

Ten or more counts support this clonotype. The CDR3: CASAVTGELFF. The CDR3 bases are TGTGCCAGCGCGGTCACCGGGGAGCTGTTTTTT. The chain joins TRBV7-9 to TRBJ2-2; D gene unclear. Germline V gene lookup returns CDR1 SEHNR and CDR2 FQNEAQ (reference sequence). The CDR3 extends over 11 amino acids. V lost 8 bases and J lost 4, with 5 bases in between.

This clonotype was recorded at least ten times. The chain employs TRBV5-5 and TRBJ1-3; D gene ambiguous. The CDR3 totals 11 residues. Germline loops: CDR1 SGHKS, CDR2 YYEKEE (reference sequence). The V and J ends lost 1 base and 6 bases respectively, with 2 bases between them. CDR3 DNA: TGTGCCAGCAGCTTGTCAAACACCATATATTTT. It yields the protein CASSLSNTIYF.

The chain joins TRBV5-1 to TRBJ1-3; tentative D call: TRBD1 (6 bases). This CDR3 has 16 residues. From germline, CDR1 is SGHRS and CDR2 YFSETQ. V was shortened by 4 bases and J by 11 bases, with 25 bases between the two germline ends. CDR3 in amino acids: CASSPGDMGSGKAIYF. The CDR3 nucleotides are TGCGCCAGCAGCCCGGGGGACATGGGCTCTGGAAAAGCCATATATTTT.

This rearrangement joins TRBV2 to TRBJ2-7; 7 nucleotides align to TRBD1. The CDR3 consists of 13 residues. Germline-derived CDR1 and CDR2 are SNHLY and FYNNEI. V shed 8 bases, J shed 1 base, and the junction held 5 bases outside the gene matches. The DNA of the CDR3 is TGTGCCAGCGGGACAGTGGGATCCTACGAGCAGTACTTC. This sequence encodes CASGTVGSYEQYF.

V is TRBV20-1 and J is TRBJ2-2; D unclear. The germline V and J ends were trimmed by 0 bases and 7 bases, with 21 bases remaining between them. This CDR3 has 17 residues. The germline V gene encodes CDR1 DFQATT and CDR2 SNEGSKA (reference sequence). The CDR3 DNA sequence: TGCAGTGCTAGAGATCTTAGGTTCTCATTCCTTCACGGGGAGCTGTTTTTT. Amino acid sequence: CSARDLRFSFLHGELFF.

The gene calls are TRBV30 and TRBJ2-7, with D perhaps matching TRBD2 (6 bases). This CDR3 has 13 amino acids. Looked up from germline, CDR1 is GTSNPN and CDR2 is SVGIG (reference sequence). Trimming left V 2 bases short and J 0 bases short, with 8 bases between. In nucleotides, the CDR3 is TGTGCCTGGAGTTCTAGCGACTCCTACGAGCAGTACTTC. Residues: CAWSSSDSYEQYF.

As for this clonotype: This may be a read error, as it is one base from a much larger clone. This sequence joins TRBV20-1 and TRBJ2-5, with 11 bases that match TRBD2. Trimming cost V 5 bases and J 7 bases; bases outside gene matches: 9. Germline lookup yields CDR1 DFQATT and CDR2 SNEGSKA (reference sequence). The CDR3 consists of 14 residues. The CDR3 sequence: CSAPIAGGPGTQYF. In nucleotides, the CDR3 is TGCAGTGCTCCTATAGCGGGGGGGCCGGGGACCCAGTACTTC.

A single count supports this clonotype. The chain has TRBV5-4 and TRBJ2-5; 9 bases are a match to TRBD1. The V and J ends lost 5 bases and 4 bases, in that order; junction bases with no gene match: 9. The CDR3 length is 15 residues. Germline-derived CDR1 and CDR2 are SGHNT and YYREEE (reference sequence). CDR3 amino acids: CASRAGTGIGETQYF. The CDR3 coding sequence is TGTGCCAGCAGAGCCGGGACAGGGATCGGAGAGACCCAGTACTTC.